This TCR beta chain originates from a study of T cells in Graves' hyperthyroidism and ophthalmopathy. Concerning this clonotype: Antigen unknown.

Researchers amplified the TCR beta CDR3 regions from RNA transcripts. A set of HTBI primers served as the primers for a first-round RT-PCR of the TCR CDR3. TCRdb re-analysed the multiplex PCR reads in MiXCR, keeping a single row per CDR3 protein. Of roughly 180,000 distinct CDR3 sequences detected, 9.4% appear once; the ten largest clones hold around 20%. Every diagnosis used clinical symptoms, serum thyroxine and TRAb, thyroid ultrasound and orbital computed tomography. The blood sample predates any ophthalmopathy symptoms, coming from first hyperthyroidism diagnosis. Overall study results and limits: Blood also carried most thyroid clonotypes expanded above 0.001. Using 13 V-J features, a model discriminated ophthalmopathy from stable hyperthyroidism.

This CDR3 is 12 amino acids long. Germline V CDR1 and CDR2: SGHAT, FQDESV (reference sequence). Source material: blood. The source is a woman aged 18 to 35 with Graves' hyperthyroidism that later progressed to Graves' ophthalmopathy. This chain connects TRBV11-1 to TRBJ2-5; 7 nucleotides line up with TRBD2. The end of the DNA is better explained by TRBJ2-1, so the J call may be wrong. The CDR3 is CASSPLAGVQFF. The CDR3 DNA reads TGTGCCAGCAGCCCCCTGGCGGGGGTCCAGTTCTTC.